This TCR beta chain was sequenced during a study of T cell repertoires in cytomegalovirus infection. Germline assignment: CDR1 DFQATT and CDR2 SNEGSKA (reference sequence). This CDR3 is 13 amino acids long. TCRdb reanalysed the reads using MiXCR and keeps one entry per CDR3 protein. The sample has some 300,000 distinct CDR3 sequences; roughly 13% are singletons. This clonotype was detected many times. V is TRBV20-1 and J is TRBJ2-3, with TRBD2 as a possible D gene (5 bases). The sample consisted of PBMCs. The clonotype was recovered from a human donor in good health (CMV status not recorded). Some clones in this sample may be carry-over from other donors' samples. CDR3 loop: CYISSPAGDTQYF. DNA for the CDR3: TGCTATATCAGTAGCCCGGCGGGAGATACGCAGTATTTT.